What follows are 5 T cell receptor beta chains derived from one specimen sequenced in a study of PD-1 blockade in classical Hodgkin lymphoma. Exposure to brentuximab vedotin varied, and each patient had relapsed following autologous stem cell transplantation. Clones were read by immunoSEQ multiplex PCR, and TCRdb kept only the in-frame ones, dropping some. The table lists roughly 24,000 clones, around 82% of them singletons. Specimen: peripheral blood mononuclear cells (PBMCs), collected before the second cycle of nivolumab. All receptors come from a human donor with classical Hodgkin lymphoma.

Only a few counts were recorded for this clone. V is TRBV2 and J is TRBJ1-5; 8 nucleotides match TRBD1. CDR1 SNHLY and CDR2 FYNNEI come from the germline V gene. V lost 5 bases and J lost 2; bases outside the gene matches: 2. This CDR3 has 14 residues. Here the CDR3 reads CASSPGGGNQPQHF. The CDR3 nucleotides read TGTGCCAGCAGTCCAGGGGGCGGCAATCAGCCCCAGCATTTT. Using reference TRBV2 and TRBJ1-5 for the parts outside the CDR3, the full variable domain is EPEVTQTPSHQVTQMGQEVILRCVPISNHLYFYWYRQILGQKVEFLVSFYNNEISEKSEIFDDQFSVERPDGSNFTLKIRSTKLEDSAMYFCASSPGGGNQPQHFGDGTRLSIL.

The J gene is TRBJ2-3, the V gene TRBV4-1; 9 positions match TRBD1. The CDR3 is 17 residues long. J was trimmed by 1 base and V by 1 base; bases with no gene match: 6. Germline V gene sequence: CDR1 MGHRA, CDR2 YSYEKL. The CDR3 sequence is CASSQAGGTGRTDTQYF. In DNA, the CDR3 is TGCGCCAGCAGCCAAGCCGGAGGGACAGGGCGCACAGATACGCAGTATTTT.

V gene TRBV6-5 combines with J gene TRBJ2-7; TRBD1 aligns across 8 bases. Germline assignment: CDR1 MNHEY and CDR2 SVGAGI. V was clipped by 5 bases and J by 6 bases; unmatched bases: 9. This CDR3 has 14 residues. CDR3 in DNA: TGTGCCAGCAGTCAAGCAGGGGGCTTGGGCGAGCAGTACTTC. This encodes CASSQAGGLGEQYF.

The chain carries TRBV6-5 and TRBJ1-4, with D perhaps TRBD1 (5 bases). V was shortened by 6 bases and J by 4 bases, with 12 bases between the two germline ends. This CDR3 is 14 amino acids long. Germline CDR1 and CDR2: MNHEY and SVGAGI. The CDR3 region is CASRRGRFNEKLFF. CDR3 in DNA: TGTGCCAGCAGGCGGGGCAGGTTTAATGAAAAACTGTTTTTT.

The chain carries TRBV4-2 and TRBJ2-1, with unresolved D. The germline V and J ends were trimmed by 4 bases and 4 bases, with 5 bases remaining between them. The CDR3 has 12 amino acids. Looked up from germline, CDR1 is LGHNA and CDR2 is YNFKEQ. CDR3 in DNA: TGTGCCAGCAGCCTGGATTACAATGAGCAGTTCTTC. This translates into CASSLDYNEQFF.